A single sample gave rise to the 13 T cell receptor beta chains below, sequenced in a study of OX40 agonist ivuxolimab in advanced cancers. Sequenced by immunoSEQ multiplex PCR; TCRdb stores in-frame clones only, minus some. The sample records 55,000 to 65,000 clones, about 88% being singletons. The sequencing used CD4+ or CD8+ T cells sorted from blood, collected in a trial of the OX40 agonist ivuxolimab. Receptors were obtained from an adult with an advanced solid tumor such as melanoma, head and neck, liver or kidney cancer.

The rearrangement links TRBV6-5 to TRBJ1-3; TRBD1 aligns across 11 bases. The trim removed 6 bases at V and 2 bases at J, leaving 0 bases unmatched. The germline V gene has CDR1 MNHEY and CDR2 SVGAGI. The CDR3 length is 14 residues. CDR3 nucleotides: TGTGCCAGCAGGGACAGGGGGCCTGGAAACACCATATATTTT. It encodes CASRDRGPGNTIYF.

In this sample, this clone turned up a few times. The gene calls are TRBV9 and TRBJ1-3, with TRBD1 matching over 10 bases. J lost 1 base, V lost 0 bases, and 7 bases had no gene match. The CDR3 has 18 residues. Per germline, CDR1 SGDLS and CDR2 YYNGEE. The CDR3 sequence is CASSVEGRGQGSGNTIYF. The CDR3 DNA is TGTGCCAGCAGCGTAGAAGGGCGGGGACAGGGGTCTGGAAACACCATATATTTT.

This clone is a singleton in its sample. The rearrangement uses TRBV19 and TRBJ2-2; D is ambiguous. CDR3 size: 13 residues. CDR1 LNHDA and CDR2 SQIVND come from the germline V gene (reference sequence). Deletions cut 4 bases from V and 6 bases from J, with 9 bases between. This CDR3 reads CASSTSFAGELFF. The CDR3 bases are TGTGCCAGTAGTACCTCCTTCGCCGGGGAGCTGTTTTTT.

The chain employs TRBV9 and TRBJ1-1; 7 bases fit TRBD1. With 3 bases clipped from V and 7 bases from J, the junction kept 12 bases outside the gene matches. This CDR3 region has 15 residues. Germline values: CDR1 SGDLS, CDR2 YYNGEE. For the CDR3, the DNA is TGTGCCAGCAGCGCTGGACAGGCCCCGGGCGTTGAAGCTTTCTTT. Translated: CASSAGQAPGVEAFF.

The rearrangement uses TRBV7-6 and TRBJ2-5, with D unresolved. Germline V gene data show CDR1 as SGHVS and CDR2 as FNYEAQ. V dropped 6 bases and J dropped 6 bases, with 20 bases sitting between them. The CDR3 length is 15 residues. The CDR3 reads CASRTDSRASKTQYF. The DNA for the CDR3 is TGTGCCAGCAGGACCGATAGCCGGGCCAGCAAGACCCAGTACTTC. Full variable domain (outside the CDR3, taken from reference TRBV7-6 and TRBJ2-5): GAGVSQSPRYKVTKRGQDVALRCDPISGHVSLYWYRQALGQGPEFLTYFNYEAQQDKSGLPNDRFSAERPEGSISTLTIQRTEQRDSAMYRCASRTDSRASKTQYFGPGTRLLVL.

CDR3 DNA sequence: TGTGCCAGCAGCTTAGCGATTGCAGGGACTGAAAAACTGTTTTTT. This codes for CASSLAIAGTEKLFF. V and J are TRBV7-2 and TRBJ1-4; the D gene is possibly TRBD1 (5 bases). This CDR3 spans 15 amino acids. In germline, CDR1 is SGHTA, CDR2 FQGNSA. V lost 0 bases, J lost 7 bases, and 12 bases lay in between.

This clone has just a few counts. The chain links TRBV2 to TRBJ1-2; D is undetermined. V was clipped by 6 bases and J by 13 bases, with 12 bases between them. CDR3 size: 10 residues. Germline CDR1 SNHLY, CDR2 FYNNEI. CDR3 nucleotide sequence: TGTGCCAGCAGCTCCCGGACGGCCACCTTC. Translated: CASSSRTATF.

This clone occurred once. The J gene is TRBJ2-2, the V gene TRBV2; D is undetermined. Germline V lookup: CDR1 SNHLY, CDR2 FYNNEI. CDR3 size: 12 residues. Between the trimmed V and J ends, which lost 4 bases and 6 bases, there was a span of 6 bases. CDR3: CASSVPPGELFF. The CDR3 nucleotides are TGTGCCAGCAGTGTACCCCCCGGGGAGCTGTTTTTT.

V usage is TRBV9 and J usage is TRBJ2-1, with 10 bases aligning to TRBD2. This CDR3 has 19 residues. Per germline, CDR1 SGDLS and CDR2 YYNGEE. J gave up 5 bases and V 0 bases, and 14 bases lay outside the gene matches. The CDR3 DNA follows: TGTGCCAGCAGCGTAGAGTCGGCTCTACTAGCGGGGATTAACAATGAGCAGTTCTTC. This translates into CASSVESALLAGINNEQFF.

The rearrangement links TRBV18 to TRBJ2-1; no clear D gene. In germline, CDR1 is KGHSH, CDR2 LQKENI. Between the trimmed V and J ends, which lost 1 base and 8 bases, there was a span of 6 bases. The CDR3 spans 12 residues. This chain's CDR3 is CASSPLGDEQFF. The CDR3, as DNA: TGTGCCAGCTCACCACTAGGTGATGAGCAGTTCTTC.

The chain has TRBV20-1 and TRBJ1-2; perhaps TRBD1 as D (5 bases). The CDR3 runs 11 residues. With 6 bases removed from V and 8 bases from J, the gap between germline ends came to 13 bases. CDR1 is DFQATT and CDR2 is SNEGSKA in the germline V gene (reference sequence). The CDR3 DNA follows: TGCAGTGCCGGCTCAGGGTTCGGCTACACCTTC. This translates into CSAGSGFGYTF.

The chain has TRBV5-4 and TRBJ2-3; TRBD2 matches at 8 bases. Germline V gene data show CDR1 as SGHNT and CDR2 as YYREEE (reference sequence). The CDR3 is 15 amino acids. V gave up 1 base and J gave up 1 base; unmatched junction bases: 2. DNA of the CDR3: TGTGCCAGCAGCTTGACTAGCGGACGCACAGATACGCAGTATTTT. Translating it yields CASSLTSGRTDTQYF.

V usage is TRBV2 and J usage is TRBJ1-5; no clear D gene. V was clipped by 7 bases and J by 7 bases, with 14 bases between them. Looked up from germline, CDR1 is SNHLY and CDR2 is FYNNEI. The CDR3 contains 13 residues. CDR3 residues: CASTRGNEQPQHF. Here the CDR3 DNA reads TGTGCCAGCACACGGGGAAACGAACAGCCCCAGCATTTT. The full variable domain, in which reference TRBV2 and TRBJ1-5 provide the parts outside the CDR3, is EPEVTQTPSHQVTQMGQEVILRCVPISNHLYFYWYRQILGQKVEFLVSFYNNEISEKSEIFDDQFSVERPDGSNFTLKIRSTKLEDSAMYFCASTRGNEQPQHFGDGTRLSIL.